The 28 T cell receptor beta chains below were found in one sample sequenced in a study of cytomegalovirus exposure and HLA in healthy donors. Researchers ran the PCR with 60 Vbeta and 13 Jbeta primers. Method: immunoSEQ multiplex PCR; TCRdb's copy keeps in-frame clones and lacks some. The table has 150,000 to 200,000 clones, roughly 80% seen once; the top ten hold around 0.37%. Sequences were obtained from PBMCs. The receptors stem from a boy between 2 and 10 years old in good health and CMV-seronegative.

The chain has TRBV7-9 and TRBJ1-1; D ambiguous. V was clipped by 0 bases and J by 2 bases, with 13 bases between them. The CDR3 is 16 residues long. CDR1 is SEHNR and CDR2 is FQNEAQ in the germline V gene (reference sequence). CDR3 sequence reads: CASSLAASRPNTEAFF. CDR3 coding DNA: TGTGCCAGCAGCTTAGCCGCCAGCAGGCCTAACACTGAAGCTTTCTTT.

This chain links TRBV29-1 with TRBJ2-7, with a weak D call TRBD1 (5 bases). The CDR3 has 14 residues. V was trimmed by 6 bases and J by 2 bases, leaving 17 bases between them. The germline CDR1 and CDR2 sequences are SQVTM and ANQGSEA. CDR3 region: CSVKKDSFTYEQYF. CDR3 nucleotide sequence: TGCAGCGTCAAAAAAGACAGTTTTACCTACGAGCAGTACTTC.

The chain's CDR3 is CATSRDHGPQETQYF. In nucleotides, the CDR3 is TGTGCCACCAGCAGAGATCATGGCCCACAAGAGACCCAGTACTTC. The rearrangement uses TRBV15 and TRBJ2-5; D gene ambiguous. V was clipped by 0 bases and J by 2 bases, with 10 bases between them. From germline, CDR1 is LNHNV and CDR2 YYDKDF (reference sequence). The CDR3 is made up of 15 amino acids. Combining the CDR3 with reference TRBV15 and TRBJ2-5 gives the whole variable domain DAMVIQNPRYQVTQFGKPVTLSCSQTLNHNVMYWYQQKSSQAPKLLFHYYDKDFNNEADTPDNFQSRRPNTSFCFLDIRSPGLGDTAMYLCATSRDHGPQETQYFGPGTRLLVL.

The V and J genes are TRBV29-1 and TRBJ1-1; 10 bases are a match to TRBD1. This CDR3 spans 12 amino acids. V dropped 6 bases and J dropped 5; count of bases not matched to a gene: 3. Germline lookup yields CDR1 SQVTM and CDR2 ANQGSEA. CDR3 nucleotides: TGCAGCGTCGGGACAGGGGAGACTGAAGCTTTCTTT. Protein: CSVGTGETEAFF.

The chain combines TRBV5-6 with TRBJ1-2, with D possibly being TRBD1 (6 bases). Per germline, CDR1 SGHDT and CDR2 YYEEEE. The CDR3 consists of 14 residues. Trimming pared 4 bases from V and 2 bases from J, leaving 12 bases between. The CDR3 DNA reads as TGTGCCAGCAGCACACAGGGTTCAAACTATGGCTACACCTTC. Translated, it gives CASSTQGSNYGYTF.

V is TRBV5-6 and J is TRBJ2-1; 14 bases align to TRBD2. The CDR3 sequence is 15 residues long. The V gene's germline CDR1 is SGHDT and CDR2 YYEEEE. With 4 bases clipped from V and 7 bases from J, the junction kept 4 bases outside the gene matches. The CDR3 here is CASSERTSGRNEQFF. In nucleotides, the CDR3 is TGTGCCAGCAGCGAGAGGACTAGCGGGAGGAATGAGCAGTTCTTC.

The gene calls are TRBV5-6 and TRBJ2-1, with 8 bases fitting TRBD2. V shed 3 bases and J 6 bases; nucleotides not matched to a gene: 5. Germline V CDR1 and CDR2: SGHDT, YYEEEE. This CDR3 comprises 14 residues. Here the CDR3 reads CASSSGLESNEQFF. DNA for the CDR3: TGTGCCAGCAGCTCGGGACTAGAAAGCAATGAGCAGTTCTTC.

In this sample, this clone turned up a few times. V usage is TRBV2 and J usage is TRBJ2-6; 7 bases line up with TRBD1. This CDR3 is 16 amino acids long. Germline CDR1 is SNHLY and CDR2 is FYNNEI. Germline trimming cut 7 bases from V and 1 base from J; bases unmatched to any gene: 7. The CDR3 region is CASNDRVVSGANVLTF. Written as DNA, the CDR3 is TGTGCCAGCAACGACAGGGTAGTATCTGGGGCCAACGTCCTGACTTTC.

The chain carries TRBV9 and TRBJ1-2; no definite D call. This CDR3 region has 13 residues. Germline V gene data show CDR1 as SGDLS and CDR2 as YYNGEE. The V gene lost 3 bases and the J gene lost 6 bases, with 12 bases spanning the gap. The CDR3 sequence: CASSGIGRHGYTF. The CDR3 DNA reads TGTGCCAGCAGCGGGATTGGGAGGCATGGCTACACCTTC.

The chain links TRBV9 to TRBJ2-6; D not resolved. Trimming left V 2 bases short and J 0 bases short, with 6 bases between. Germline V lookup: CDR1 SGDLS, CDR2 YYNGEE. The CDR3 length is 15 residues. The CDR3 DNA reads as TGTGCCAGCAGCGTCACGGTCTCTGGGGCCAACGTCCTGACTTTC. Encoded protein: CASSVTVSGANVLTF. The variable domain in full, completed from reference TRBV9 and TRBJ2-6, reads DSGVTQTPKHLITATGQRVTLRCSPRSGDLSVYWYQQSLDQGLQFLIQYYNGEERAKGNILERFSAQQFPDLHSELNLSSLELGDSALYFCASSVTVSGANVLTFGAGSRLTVL.

The chain couples TRBV2 to TRBJ2-7; 10 bases are shared with TRBD2. The CDR3 extends over 15 amino acids. V shed 5 bases, J shed 3 bases, and the junction held 7 bases outside the gene matches. Germline CDR1 is SNHLY and CDR2 is FYNNEI. CDR3 sequence: CASSKIAGGDYEQYF. The DNA for the CDR3 is TGTGCCAGCAGTAAAATAGCGGGAGGAGACTACGAGCAGTACTTC.

The rearrangement joins TRBV28 to TRBJ2-1; the D gene is possibly TRBD2 (6 bases). The V end lost 6 bases, the J end lost 4 bases, and 13 bases lay between the germline ends. The CDR3 spans 14 residues. Germline assignment: CDR1 MDHEN and CDR2 SYDVKM. The CDR3 is CASRGGAPYNEQFF. DNA for the CDR3: TGTGCCAGCAGGGGGGGAGCCCCATACAATGAGCAGTTCTTC. Looking up the rest from reference TRBV28 and TRBJ2-1 gives the full variable domain: DVKVTQSSRYLVKRTGEKVFLECVQDMDHENMFWYRQDPGLGLRLIYFSYDVKMKEKGDIPEGYSVSREKKERFSLILESASTNQTSMYLCASRGGAPYNEQFFGPGTRLTVL.

The V call is TRBV7-2, the J call TRBJ2-2; the D gene is possibly TRBD2 (5 bases). Germline CDR1 and CDR2: SGHTA and FQGNSA. The CDR3 loop spans 16 amino acids. Trimming cost V 6 bases and J 6 bases, with 20 bases left between them. The CDR3 DNA reads as TGTGCCAGCAGGCCACTAGGATATGGTTTCCCCGGGGAGCTGTTTTTT. It is translated as CASRPLGYGFPGELFF. Filled out from reference TRBV7-2 and TRBJ2-2, the complete variable domain reads GAGVSQSPSNKVTEKGKDVELRCDPISGHTALYWYRQSLGQGLEFLIYFQGNSAPDKSGLPSDRFSAERTGGSVSTLTIQRTQQEDSAVYLCASRPLGYGFPGELFFGEGSRLTVL.

The chain recombines TRBV19 with TRBJ2-7, with 7 bases lining up with TRBD2. Germline-derived CDR1 and CDR2 are LNHDA and SQIVND (reference sequence). This CDR3 spans 17 amino acids. V lost 2 bases to trimming and J lost 3 bases; unmatched junction nucleotides: 13. The CDR3 spells CASSISFSRAGVYEQYF. The CDR3 nucleotides read TGTGCCAGTAGTATATCCTTCTCGAGGGCGGGAGTCTACGAGCAGTACTTC.

V and J are TRBV15 and TRBJ2-3, with TRBD1 matching over 9 bases. CDR1 LNHNV and CDR2 YYDKDF come from the germline V gene (reference sequence). V shed 2 bases and J 4 bases; nucleotides not matched to a gene: 4. The CDR3 sequence is 15 residues long. For the CDR3, the DNA is TGTGCCACCAGCAGAAAGGGACAGGGTTCAGATACGCAGTATTTT. Protein product: CATSRKGQGSDTQYF.

The genes are TRBV2 and TRBJ1-2; possibly TRBD1 for D (5 bases). The CDR3 is 14 residues long. The germline V gene has CDR1 SNHLY and CDR2 FYNNEI. V shed 2 bases and J shed 7 bases, with 14 bases lying between them. CDR3 nucleotide sequence: TGTGCCAGCAGTGAAATCCATAGGGGCCGTGGCTACACCTTC. Its protein product is CASSEIHRGRGYTF.

V usage is TRBV28 and J usage is TRBJ1-2; perhaps TRBD1 as D (6 bases). The CDR3 consists of 14 residues. Trimming removed 7 bases at V and 4 bases at J, with 16 bases between. Germline values: CDR1 MDHEN, CDR2 SYDVKM. The CDR3 DNA is TGTGCCAGCATCCCTGGGGGGGGCTTCTATGGCTACACCTTC. The encoded protein is CASIPGGGFYGYTF.

J is TRBJ2-2 and V is TRBV5-1; 11 bases map to TRBD2. Looked up from germline, CDR1 is SGHRS and CDR2 is YFSETQ. The trim removed 5 bases at V and 5 bases at J, leaving 8 bases unmatched. The CDR3 is 16 residues long. The CDR3 DNA reads as TGCGCCAGCAGATCGGGACTAGCGGTGAGGACCGGGGAGCTGTTTTTT. Translating gives CASRSGLAVRTGELFF.

The genes are TRBV28 and TRBJ2-7, with D maybe TRBD1 (6 bases). The CDR3 has 15 residues. CDR1 MDHEN and CDR2 SYDVKM come from the germline V gene. V lost 5 bases and J 1 base, leaving 15 bases between the germline ends. The CDR3 loop reads CASSHSGTPSYEQYF. The CDR3 DNA follows: TGTGCCAGCAGTCACTCCGGGACACCTTCCTACGAGCAGTACTTC.

The genes are TRBV4-1 and TRBJ2-3; a weak D match, TRBD2 (5 bases). The CDR3 loop spans 13 amino acids. Germline V gene sequence: CDR1 MGHRA, CDR2 YSYEKL. V was clipped by 4 bases and J by 3 bases, with 8 bases between them. CDR3 coding DNA: TGCGCCAGCAGCCGAGGACTTACAGATACGCAGTATTTT. The encoded protein is CASSRGLTDTQYF.

The DNA of the CDR3 is TGTGCCAGTAGTGCTTCATTCAGCTACGAGCAGTACTTC. Its protein product is CASSASFSYEQYF. The chain couples TRBV19 to TRBJ2-7; D uncertain. V was shortened by 5 bases and J by 3 bases, with 11 bases between the two germline ends. CDR1 and CDR2 (germline): LNHDA, SQIVND (reference sequence). This CDR3 spans 13 amino acids.

The CDR3 loop is CASSRGQGFTDTQYF. The CDR3 DNA reads as TGCGCCAGCAGCAGAGGACAGGGATTCACAGATACGCAGTATTTT. The J gene is TRBJ2-3, the V gene TRBV5-1, with 8 bases fitting TRBD1. The CDR3 totals 15 residues. From germline, CDR1 is SGHRS and CDR2 YFSETQ. V dropped 4 bases and J dropped 2; count of bases not matched to a gene: 6.

The gene calls are TRBV5-1 and TRBJ2-3, with 14 bases aligning to TRBD2. Germline V gives CDR1 SGHRS, CDR2 YFSETQ. The CDR3 extends over 17 amino acids. Trimming cost V 4 bases and J 4 bases; bases outside gene matches: 8. CDR3 coding DNA: TGCGCCAGCAGCAAGAGACTAGCGGGAGGGCTCCCAGATACGCAGTATTTT. Protein: CASSKRLAGGLPDTQYF.

This sequence joins TRBV18 and TRBJ2-1; 7 positions match TRBD1. CDR1 and CDR2 from the germline V gene are KGHSH and LQKENI. CDR3 size: 16 residues. With V trimmed by 3 bases and J by 0 bases, 5 bases remained unmatched. The CDR3 nucleotides are TGTGCCAGCTCACCGACGACAGGGAGCTCCTACAATGAGCAGTTCTTC. Protein product: CASSPTTGSSYNEQFF.

V gene TRBV20-1 combines with J gene TRBJ2-7, with D possibly being TRBD1 (5 bases). In germline, CDR1 is DFQATT, CDR2 SNEGSKA (reference sequence). This CDR3 contains 11 residues. V was pared by 5 bases and J by 3 bases, with 8 bases between. CDR3 region: CSASDSYEQYF. CDR3 in DNA: TGCAGTGCTTCCGACAGCTACGAGCAGTACTTC.

This chain's CDR3 is CASSTLQQVFENEQYF. The CDR3 DNA reads TGTGCCAGCAGTACCCTCCAACAGGTTTTTGAGAACGAGCAGTACTTC. V and J are TRBV28 and TRBJ2-7; a possible D gene is TRBD1 (5 bases). The CDR3 sequence is 16 residues long. In germline, CDR1 is MDHEN, CDR2 SYDVKM. Deletions cut 5 bases from V and 5 bases from J, with 22 bases between.

This clone turned up a few times. This sequence joins TRBV18 and TRBJ2-5; D ambiguous. The germline V and J ends were trimmed by 3 bases and 4 bases, with 3 bases remaining between them. The germline V gene has CDR1 KGHSH and CDR2 LQKENI. This CDR3 spans 11 amino acids. This CDR3 is CASSPRETQYF. CDR3 DNA sequence: TGTGCCAGCTCACCCCGAGAGACCCAGTACTTC.

The CDR3 DNA sequence: TGTGCCAGCAGCACAGGGGACGGACCGGCTGGCTACACCTTC. It encodes CASSTGDGPAGYTF. V is TRBV7-8 and J is TRBJ1-2, with 7 bases fitting TRBD1. Per the germline V gene, CDR1 is SGHVS and CDR2 is FQNEAQ. With V trimmed by 5 bases and J by 7 bases, 10 bases remained unmatched. The CDR3 is made up of 14 amino acids. Supplemented by reference TRBV7-8 and TRBJ1-2, the full variable domain reads GAGVSQSPRYKVAKRGQDVALRCDPISGHVSLFWYQQALGQGPEFLTYFQNEAQLDKSGLPSDRFFAERPEGSVSTLKIQRTQQEDSAVYLCASSTGDGPAGYTFGSGTRLTVV.